The clone carrying this T cell receptor beta chain has a handful of counts. The data are from a study of T-cell reconstitution after alpha-beta-depleted transplantation in children. Molecular barcoding with unique molecular identifiers was used for the TCRbeta library. TCRdb re-analysed the PCR reads in MiXCR, keeping a single row per CDR3 protein. The repertoire holds roughly 500,000 distinct CDR3 sequences, with approximately 30% as singletons. Germline CDR1 reads LGHNA; CDR2 reads YSLEER. J was trimmed by 5 bases and V by 0 bases; bases with no gene match: 10. This CDR3 is built from 17 residues. The V and J genes are TRBV4-3 and TRBJ2-3, with 8 positions matching TRBD2. The starting material was PBMCs from the stem cell graft donor, obtained from the stem cell graft. The receptor comes from a human donor who donated a stem cell graft to a child with aplastic anemia. The CDR3 region has the DNA TGCGCCAGCAGCCAAGATAGTCCGGGAGGGCCCGGAGATACGCAGTATTTT. Translation: CASSQDSPGGPGDTQYF.